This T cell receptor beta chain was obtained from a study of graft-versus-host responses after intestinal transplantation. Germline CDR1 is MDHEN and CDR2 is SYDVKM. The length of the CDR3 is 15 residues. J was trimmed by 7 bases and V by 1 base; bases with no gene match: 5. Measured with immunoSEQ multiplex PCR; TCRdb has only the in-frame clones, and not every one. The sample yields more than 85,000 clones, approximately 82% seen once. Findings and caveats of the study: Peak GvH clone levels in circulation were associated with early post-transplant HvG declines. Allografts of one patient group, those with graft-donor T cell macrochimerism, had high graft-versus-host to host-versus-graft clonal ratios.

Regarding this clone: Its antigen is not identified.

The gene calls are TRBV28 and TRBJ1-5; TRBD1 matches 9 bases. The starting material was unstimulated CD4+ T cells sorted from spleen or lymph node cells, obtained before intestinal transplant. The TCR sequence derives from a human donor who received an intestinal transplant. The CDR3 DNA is TGTGCCAGCAGTTTATTTACAGGGGGCAGGCAGCCCCAGCATTTT. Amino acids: CASSLFTGGRQPQHF.